The 15 T cell receptor beta chains listed next were all sequenced from one sample in a study of CD8 T cells in Susac syndrome. A quantity of about 0.5 to 1 ug RNA underwent reverse transcription using random hexamers. MiXCR, applied by TCRdb to the immunoSEQ multiplex PCR reads, yields one record per CDR3 protein. The repertoire holds about 130,000 distinct CDR3 sequences, with 85% to 95% as singletons. Sequenced sample: CD8+ T cells from PBMCs. The source is a human donor with Susac syndrome.

This chain uses TRBV7-4 with TRBJ1-1; 7 positions agree with TRBD1. V trimming: 2 bases; J trimming: 5 bases; junction bases outside the gene matches: 11. Germline assignment: CDR1 SGHVT and CDR2 SQSDAQ. The CDR3 length is 16 residues. CDR3 sequence: CASSLTRQGATTEAFF. The CDR3 nucleotides are TGTGCCAGCAGCTTAACCCGACAGGGAGCGACTACTGAAGCTTTCTTT.

This rearrangement joins TRBV9 to TRBJ1-2, with D possibly being TRBD1 (5 bases). V lost 0 bases to trimming and J lost 4 bases, with 16 bases between them. The CDR3 is made up of 16 amino acids. CDR1 is SGDLS and CDR2 is YYNGEE in the germline V gene. CDR3 loop: CASSVGGRDGFYGYTF. In nucleotides, the CDR3 is TGTGCCAGCAGCGTAGGGGGCCGGGACGGATTCTATGGCTACACCTTC.

The J gene is TRBJ2-1, the V gene TRBV2; 12 bases align to TRBD2. CDR3 length equals 17 residues. Germline V gene data show CDR1 as SNHLY and CDR2 as FYNNEI. J lost 8 bases, V lost 2 bases, and 10 bases had no gene match. DNA for the CDR3: TGTGCCAGCAGTGAAAAGCTAGCGGGAGGGCCATGGGATGAGCAGTTCTTC. Residues: CASSEKLAGGPWDEQFF.

The chain employs TRBV9 and TRBJ2-7; 7 nucleotides agree with TRBD1. CDR3 length: 12 residues. Losses at the gene ends were 4 bases for V and 6 bases for J; bases not matched to a gene: 4. Germline V gene data show CDR1 as SGDLS and CDR2 as YYNGEE. The chain's CDR3 is CASSSTGAEQYF. The CDR3 region has the DNA TGTGCCAGCAGCTCAACAGGGGCCGAGCAGTACTTC.

The rearrangement uses TRBV5-6 and TRBJ2-1; D remains ambiguous. Trimming removed 4 bases at V and 2 bases at J, with 19 bases between. Looked up from germline, CDR1 is SGHDT and CDR2 is YYEEEE. This CDR3 region has 17 residues. The CDR3 region is CASSPFWWAPTYNEQFF. The CDR3 DNA follows: TGTGCCAGCAGCCCCTTCTGGTGGGCCCCGACCTACAATGAGCAGTTCTTC.

J is TRBJ2-1 and V is TRBV5-4; D possibly corresponds to TRBD2 (5 bases). Germline-derived CDR1 and CDR2 are SGHNT and YYREEE (reference sequence). Between the trimmed V and J ends, which lost 4 bases and 8 bases, there was a span of 16 bases. This CDR3 contains 14 residues. The chain's CDR3 is CASSPGVHDDEQFF. DNA of the CDR3: TGTGCCAGCAGCCCCGGGGTTCACGACGATGAGCAGTTCTTC.

This clonotype was counted once. Germline is not matched at one junction end, which may reflect a read error. The V and J genes are TRBV7-7 and TRBJ2-3; D not certain. CDR3 size: 13 residues. Looked up from germline, CDR1 is SSHAT and CDR2 is FNYEAQ (reference sequence). CDR3: CASSPTLTDTQYF. CDR3 sequence (DNA): TGTGCTAGCAGTCCGACACTTACAGATACGCAGTATTTT.

J is TRBJ2-1 and V is TRBV27, with 9 bases identical to TRBD2. Germline-derived CDR1 and CDR2 are MNHEY and SMNVEV (reference sequence). The CDR3 has 15 amino acids. With 3 bases clipped from V and 6 bases from J, the junction kept 6 bases outside the gene matches. The CDR3 is CASSFFSGRGNEQFF. The CDR3 DNA sequence: TGTGCCAGCAGTTTTTTTAGCGGGAGAGGCAATGAGCAGTTCTTC.

The rearrangement uses TRBV7-9 and TRBJ1-1, with no clear D. The V gene lost 2 bases and the J gene lost 1 base, with 14 bases spanning the gap. CDR1 is SEHNR, CDR2 FQNEAQ, per germline (reference sequence). The CDR3 runs to 16 residues. The CDR3 loop is CASSLPKGRQNTEAFF. For the CDR3, the DNA is TGTGCCAGCAGCTTACCAAAAGGACGGCAGAACACTGAAGCTTTCTTT.

V usage is TRBV6-5 and J usage is TRBJ2-5; TRBD1 or TRBD2 may be the D gene (5 bases each). Germline CDR1 MNHEY, CDR2 SVGAGI. V was cut by 7 bases and J by 5 bases, with 8 bases left in between. The CDR3 spans 11 residues. CDR3 bases: TGTGCCAGCACCGAGGGGGAGACCCAGTACTTC. As protein: CASTEGETQYF.

The chain couples TRBV11-2 to TRBJ2-3; tentatively, D is TRBD2 (7 bases). The V and J ends lost 5 bases and 4 bases respectively, with 16 bases between them. The CDR3 runs 15 residues. CDR1 and CDR2 from the germline V gene are SGHAT and FQNNGV. The CDR3 here is CASSKGEGEADTQYF. CDR3 bases: TGTGCCAGCAGCAAGGGGGAGGGAGAGGCAGATACGCAGTATTTT.

The CDR3 DNA reads as TGTGCCAGCAGTTTGGTTGGTTCTAGCAATCAGCCCCAGCATTTT. Residues: CASSLVGSSNQPQHF. The chain links TRBV12-3 or TRBV12-4 to TRBJ1-5, with D unclear. V gave up 3 bases and J gave up 0 bases, with 9 bases separating them. The CDR3 consists of 15 residues.

This rearrangement joins TRBV13 to TRBJ2-7; TRBD2 aligns across 13 bases. Trimming took 5 bases from V and 8 from J; bases not matched to a gene: 9. Germline CDR1 and CDR2: PRHDT and FYEKMQ (reference sequence). The CDR3 loop spans 15 amino acids. The CDR3 DNA is TGTGCCAGCAGCCAAAGGACTAGCGGGAGATTCAAGCAGTACTTC. Protein: CASSQRTSGRFKQYF.

The J gene is TRBJ2-1, the V gene TRBV29-1; 7 nucleotides agree with TRBD1. V lost 3 bases, J lost 4 bases, and 9 bases stayed unmatched. This CDR3 has 15 residues. Germline V gives CDR1 SQVTM, CDR2 ANQGSEA. The CDR3 nucleotides read TGCAGCGTTGACGGGGACAGTTTCAATTACAATGAGCAGTTCTTC. The encoded protein is CSVDGDSFNYNEQFF.

The chain joins TRBV28 to TRBJ2-5; D is possibly TRBD1 or TRBD2 (6 bases each). Germline lookup yields CDR1 MDHEN and CDR2 SYDVKM. The CDR3 extends over 16 amino acids. V lost 7 bases and J 4 bases, leaving 22 bases between the germline ends. The CDR3 loop is CASNTPKGDLRETQYF. CDR3 nucleotides: TGTGCCAGCAATACTCCAAAGGGGGACTTAAGAGAGACCCAGTACTTC.